This T cell receptor beta chain was identified during a study of blood T cell repertoires in COVID-19. Looking at the study overall: The study drew acute and convalescent COVID-19 samples from the United States, Italy and Spain. The analysed material was cDNA or gDNA that came from T cells, B-cell-depleted T cells, or PBMCs.

Clones were sequenced by immunoSEQ multiplex PCR, and TCRdb holds only the in-frame ones, with some missing. There are around 120,000 clones in the sample; around 86% occur only once, and under 30% lies in the top ten. This CDR3 comprises 17 residues. Germline CDR1 and CDR2: MNHEY and SMNVEV (reference sequence). Losses at the gene ends were 3 bases for V and 5 bases for J; bases not matched to a gene: 8. The sequenced sample consisted of peripheral blood. V and J are TRBV27 and TRBJ2-5, with 14 positions matching TRBD2. This clonotype was sampled from a woman aged 70-85 years with acute or convalescent COVID-19. The CDR3, as DNA: TGTGCCAGCAGTTTCAGACTAGCGGGGGGGCCAGGGGAGACCCAGTACTTC. Translated: CASSFRLAGGPGETQYF.